This TCR beta chain was obtained from a study of blood T cells in healthy people across ages. Findings of the study overall: Long-lived donors carried more naive CD4+ cells and greater diversity than aged donors. Age advanced and TCR beta diversity per million T cells fell, roughly linearly.

Using a J-beta primer mix together with a sample-barcoded 5' primer, a second PCR was run for roughly 6 to 11 cycles. Using its own MiXCR run on the 5' RACE reads, TCRdb lists one record per CDR3 protein. The sample has 650,000 to 700,000 distinct CDR3 sequences; about 51% are singletons. Caucasian individuals from Russia who were healthy and aged 6 to 90 acted as donors. Every participating donor contributed about 10 milliliters of peripheral blood through a draw. This clonotype was found once. Its specificity is not known. The germline CDR1 and CDR2 sequences are SQVTM and ANQGSEA. V lost 0 bases to trimming and J lost 1 base, with 9 bases between them. The CDR3 runs 14 residues.

The clonotype was recovered from an elderly woman in good health. Sequencing was performed on blood. The gene calls are TRBV29-1 and TRBJ1-2; D is ambiguous. In nucleotides, the CDR3 is TGCAGCGTTGAAGAGTGGGGTAATAACTATGGCTACACCTTC. It specifies CSVEEWGNNYGYTF.